This T cell receptor beta chain was obtained from a study of shared clonotypes between healthy human individuals. Study results and caveats: Naive subsets usually exceeded memory subsets in estimated richness. Against clonotypes common to all four donors, non-shared ones had lower generation probabilities. Sharing across four donors was highest in naive CD4 (around 5%) and lowest in memory CD8 (0.4%).

Comment on this clone: The antigen is unknown.

The V segment lost 4 bases and the J segment 2 bases; nucleotides outside the gene matches: 8. The CDR3 has 15 residues. Looked up from germline, CDR1 is LGHNA and CDR2 is YSLEER. The genomic DNA of each subset was split evenly across several immunoSEQ plates. TCRdb's table, derived via immunoSEQ multiplex PCR, lists solely in-frame clones and lacks some. The sample records 2 million to 2.5 million clones, more than 85% being singletons. The sample consisted of naive CD4+ T cells from PBMCs. Subset reported: CD45RA+ positively selected. The TCR comes from a man younger than 35 in good health. Some clones in this sample may be carry-over from other donors' samples. V usage is TRBV4-3 and J usage is TRBJ2-7; TRBD2 matches at 7 bases. This CDR3 is CASSPEPRGTYEQYF. The DNA for the CDR3 is TGCGCCAGCAGCCCTGAACCGCGGGGGACCTACGAGCAGTACTTC.